This TCR beta chain was obtained from a study of T cells in women clearing cervical HPV infection. For the study at large: Controls gave blood once infection was undetectable; cases at lesion identification.

Libraries were prepared by immunoSEQ multiplex PCR; TCRdb keeps only in-frame clonotypes and omits some of them. The ten most abundant clones cover approximately 40% of a sample with some 46,000 clones. Comments on this clone: The observed sequence ends 3 residues before the CDR3 terminus, with the missing tail filled in from the germline J gene.

MY09/MY11 PCR detected cervical HPV DNA; dot-blot assigned genotypes. The V end was cut by 2 bases, the J end by 0 bases, with 11 bases between. CDR1 and CDR2 from the germline V gene are DFQATT and SNEGSKA (reference sequence). This CDR3 is 15 amino acids long. Sequencing input: blood buffy coat. The TCR comes from a woman between 18 and 69 years old with a cervical HPV16 infection that either progressed to CIN3+ or cleared (not recorded which). The V call is TRBV20-1, the J call TRBJ2-1; D is unclear. The covered CDR3 bases are TGCAGTGCTAGACTTAGCCCGAGCTCCTACAATGAG. This encodes CSARLSPSSYNE. The entire CDR3 protein reads CSARLSPSSYNEQFF.